This T cell receptor beta chain was recovered during a study of control samples from healthy donors and cancer patients. The method was immunoSEQ multiplex PCR; TCRdb's version includes in-frame clones alone and lacks a portion of them. The sample consists of some 120,000 clones, around 96% of them appearing once. Germline CDR1 reads SNHLY; CDR2 reads FYNNEI. V was shortened by 5 bases and J by 0 bases, with 18 bases between the two germline ends. CDR3 length: 17 amino acids. The sequenced sample consisted of blood. This receptor was identified in a man aged 25 to 40 in good health. The rearrangement uses TRBV2 and TRBJ2-3; maybe TRBD1 (5 bases). The CDR3 reads CASSLHPRTTSTDTQYF. CDR3 nucleotide sequence: TGTGCCAGCAGTCTACATCCCCGGACAACTAGCACAGATACGCAGTATTTT.